The sequence of this T cell receptor (beta chain) was determined in a study of cytomegalovirus exposure and HLA in healthy donors. Study-wide results and caveats: It is likely that the observed cluster of highly shared sequence variants was a sequencing artifact. A missense variant in DCLRE1C was later tied to TCR beta V- and J-gene trimming.

This CDR3 is 14 amino acids long. The V end was cut by 1 base, the J end by 1 base, with 5 bases between. CDR1 MNHEY and CDR2 SMNVEV come from the germline V gene (reference sequence). On this clone itself: The antigen remains undetermined.

60 Vbeta and 13 Jbeta primers were used in PCR. The protocol was immunoSEQ multiplex PCR, while the TCRdb copy is restricted to in-frame clones and leaves out a portion. The sample lists tens of thousands of clones, roughly 80% occurring once. The genes are TRBV27 and TRBJ1-5; D gene ambiguous. The sequence was obtained from a woman in her twenties or thirties in good health and CMV-seronegative. The sequenced sample was PBMCs. The CDR3 sequence is CASSLYGSNQPQHF. DNA for the CDR3: TGTGCCAGCAGTTTATACGGGAGCAATCAGCCCCAGCATTTT.